One and the same sample provided the 30 T cell receptor beta chains below, sequenced in a study of blood T cell repertoires in COVID-19. Sequencing was performed with immunoSEQ multiplex PCR; in TCRdb, only in-frame clones are kept and a portion is missing. The repertoire includes more than 200,000 clones, about 88% of them detected once, and 2% to 2.5% sits in the top ten. Material: peripheral blood. Receptor source: a woman aged 40-49 years who had recovered from COVID-19.

The chain joins TRBV6-6 to TRBJ1-2; D is perhaps TRBD1 (6 bases). The CDR3 is 16 residues long. From germline, CDR1 is MNHNY and CDR2 SVGAGI (reference sequence). Trimming removed 2 bases at V and 2 bases at J, with 15 bases between. The CDR3 region is CASSYPGGGANYGYTF. CDR3 nucleotide sequence: TGTGCCAGCAGTTACCCTGGGGGGGGCGCCAACTATGGCTACACCTTC.

V is TRBV19 and J is TRBJ1-2; D unresolved. From germline, CDR1 is LNHDA and CDR2 SQIVND (reference sequence). CDR3 length equals 11 residues. The V end was cut by 9 bases, the J end by 2 bases, with 7 bases between. CDR3 nucleotides: TGTGCCAGGAACGGGAACTATGGCTACACCTTC. This translates into CARNGNYGYTF.

There are a few counts of this clone. The chain uses TRBV6-1 and TRBJ1-4, with 11 bases matching TRBD1. The CDR3 spans 16 residues. CDR1 and CDR2 (germline): MNHNS, SASEGT. With V trimmed by 2 bases and J by 7 bases, 6 bases remained unmatched. CDR3 DNA: TGTGCCAGCAGTGAAAGGGCCGGGACAGGGGGTGAAAAACTGTTTTTT. Amino acid sequence: CASSERAGTGGEKLFF.

This clone was counted a single time. The V gene is TRBV6-6, the J gene TRBJ1-4; D is perhaps TRBD1 (6 bases). CDR3 size: 16 residues. Germline V lookup: CDR1 MNHNY, CDR2 SVGAGI (reference sequence). Trimming shortened V by 6 bases and J by 3 bases, and 17 bases separated the two germline ends. The chain's CDR3 is CASRNTGLSANEKLFF. The CDR3 DNA sequence: TGTGCCAGCAGAAATACAGGGTTGTCGGCTAATGAAAAACTGTTTTTT.

A single count supports this clone. The chain carries TRBV5-1 and TRBJ1-6; TRBD1 aligns across 8 bases. This CDR3 contains 14 residues. Germline loops: CDR1 SGHRS, CDR2 YFSETQ. Losses at the gene ends were 4 bases for V and 9 bases for J; bases not matched to a gene: 6. The CDR3 DNA reads as TGCGCCAGCAGCCGAGGACAGGGAGGTTCACCCCTCCACTTT. This encodes CASSRGQGGSPLHF.

This clone turned up a few times. The rearrangement joins TRBV19 to TRBJ1-2; D is uncertain. Germline V gene sequence: CDR1 LNHDA, CDR2 SQIVND (reference sequence). The CDR3 spans 13 residues. V was pared by 3 bases and J by 4 bases, with 9 bases between. CDR3 nucleotide sequence: TGTGCCAGTAGTATGCAGAGGATCTATGGCTACACCTTC. This sequence encodes CASSMQRIYGYTF. The full variable domain, completed using reference TRBV19 and TRBJ1-2, is DGGITQSPKYLFRKEGQNVTLSCEQNLNHDAMYWYRQDPGQGLRLIYYSQIVNDFQKGDIAEGYSVSREKKESFPLTVTSAQKNPTAFYLCASSMQRIYGYTFGSGTRLTVV.

The chain links TRBV19 to TRBJ2-6, with 8 bases identical to TRBD1. Losses at the gene ends were 5 bases for V and 4 bases for J; bases not matched to a gene: 10. This CDR3 spans 17 amino acids. Germline V gives CDR1 LNHDA, CDR2 SQIVND (reference sequence). The CDR3: CASSPDRGGWGANVLTF. CDR3 DNA sequence: TGTGCCAGTAGTCCCGACAGGGGCGGATGGGGGGCCAACGTCCTGACTTTC.

This clone appeared many times. The genes are TRBV2 and TRBJ1-5, with D possibly matching TRBD1 (5 bases). Per the germline V gene, CDR1 is SNHLY and CDR2 is FYNNEI. Trimming removed 2 bases at V and 2 bases at J, with 10 bases between. This CDR3 is built from 15 residues. The CDR3 nucleotides are TGTGCCAGCAGTGAAAGGGGCTTGGGCAATCAGCCCCAGCATTTT. Translation gives CASSERGLGNQPQHF.

The rearrangement uses TRBV24-1 and TRBJ2-5, with a weak D call TRBD1 (5 bases). The CDR3 runs to 13 residues. The V end was cut by 0 bases, the J end by 7 bases, with 8 bases between. Per the germline V gene, CDR1 is KGHDR and CDR2 is SFDVKD. CDR3 sequence reads: CATSDLGARTQYF. CDR3 nucleotide sequence: TGTGCCACCAGTGATTTGGGGGCCAGGACCCAGTACTTC.

This clone came up a few times. The chain couples TRBV7-2 to TRBJ2-7; possible D gene TRBD2, 7 bases. V was shortened by 6 bases and J by 0 bases, with 18 bases between the two germline ends. Germline-derived CDR1 and CDR2 are SGHTA and FQGNSA. This CDR3 spans 16 amino acids. CDR3 DNA sequence: TGTGCCAGCAGACCAGCCGGGGGGCTCTCCTCCTACGAGCAGTACTTC. Amino acid sequence: CASRPAGGLSSYEQYF.

This chain joins TRBV10-3 and TRBJ1-2, with a possible D match to TRBD1 (5 bases). CDR1 and CDR2 (germline): ENHRY, SYGVKD. The length of the CDR3 is 14 residues. V gave up 0 bases and J gave up 1 base, with 6 bases separating them. Here the CDR3 DNA reads TGTGCCATCAGTGAGTCAGGGGTTAACTATGGCTACACCTTC. This translates into CAISESGVNYGYTF.

This clone was observed once. The chain is built from TRBV30 and TRBJ2-3; 7 nucleotides align to TRBD2. Germline CDR1 and CDR2: GTSNPN and SVGIG (reference sequence). V was clipped by 2 bases and J by 0 bases; unmatched bases: 5. This CDR3 comprises 15 residues. CDR3 in amino acids: CAWSLSGISTDTQYF. CDR3 nucleotides: TGTGCCTGGAGTTTAAGCGGGATTAGCACAGATACGCAGTATTTT. The variable domain in full, with the rest retrieved from reference TRBV30 and TRBJ2-3, is SQTIHQWPATLVQPVGSPLSLECTVEGTSNPNLYWYRQAAGRGLQLLFYSVGIGQISSEVPQNLSASRPQDRQFILSSKKLLLSDSGFYLCAWSLSGISTDTQYFGPGTRLTVL.

This clone was seen a handful of times. V usage is TRBV29-1 and J usage is TRBJ2-7, with 10 bases matching TRBD2. CDR3 length: 14 amino acids. The V segment lost 7 bases and the J segment 8 bases; nucleotides outside the gene matches: 14. CDR1 SQVTM and CDR2 ANQGSEA come from the germline V gene. Here the CDR3 DNA reads TGCAGCGCCAGCTCTAGCGGGAGTTTGTTCAAGCAGTACTTC. Its protein is CSASSSGSLFKQYF.

The rearrangement joins TRBV9 to TRBJ2-2, with TRBD1 matching 8 bases. From germline, CDR1 is SGDLS and CDR2 YYNGEE. The CDR3 consists of 16 residues. V lost 0 bases to trimming and J lost 8 bases; unmatched junction nucleotides: 9. The CDR3 sequence is CASSVGQGKEGGELFF. CDR3 coding DNA: TGTGCCAGCAGCGTAGGACAGGGGAAGGAAGGGGGGGAGCTGTTTTTT.

The V and J genes are TRBV19 and TRBJ1-5; D perhaps matches TRBD1 (6 bases). Germline lookup yields CDR1 LNHDA and CDR2 SQIVND (reference sequence). Deletions cut 4 bases from V and 6 bases from J, with 10 bases between. The CDR3 spans 13 residues. The CDR3 coding sequence is TGTGCCAGTAGTACAGGGGTGACTCAGCCCCAGCATTTT. It yields the protein CASSTGVTQPQHF.

This sequence joins TRBV28 and TRBJ1-5; D is uncertain. Germline CDR1 reads MDHEN; CDR2 reads SYDVKM. The CDR3 spans 12 residues. V was pared by 4 bases and J by 6 bases, with 7 bases between. The CDR3 reads CASSSLGQPQHF. CDR3 DNA sequence: TGTGCCAGCAGTTCTCTCGGTCAGCCCCAGCATTTT.

The V and J genes are TRBV27 and TRBJ1-2, with D uncertain. The germline V gene has CDR1 MNHEY and CDR2 SMNVEV (reference sequence). This CDR3 region has 11 residues. The germline V and J ends were trimmed by 10 bases and 5 bases, with 11 bases remaining between them. In DNA form, the CDR3 reads TGTGCCACCTCCTCGGGGTATGGCTACACCTTC. Translating gives CATSSGYGYTF.

The rearrangement links TRBV2 to TRBJ2-1, with 10 nucleotides matching TRBD2. Germline CDR1 SNHLY, CDR2 FYNNEI. The CDR3 extends over 15 amino acids. V shed 8 bases, J shed 1 base, and the junction held 5 bases outside the gene matches. The CDR3 coding sequence is TGTGCCAGCGGAATTAGCGGGAGGTCCTACAATGAGCAGTTCTTC. It yields the protein CASGISGRSYNEQFF.

V is TRBV19 and J is TRBJ2-1, with 7 bases that match TRBD2. Trimming took 6 bases from V and 5 from J; bases not matched to a gene: 13. The germline V gene encodes CDR1 LNHDA and CDR2 SQIVND (reference sequence). This CDR3 has 16 amino acids. The CDR3 reads CASSTPGLPSNNEQFF. CDR3 sequence (DNA): TGTGCCAGTAGCACACCGGGACTACCCTCGAACAATGAGCAGTTCTTC.

V is TRBV19 and J is TRBJ1-5, with 7 bases matching TRBD1. Germline V gene lookup returns CDR1 LNHDA and CDR2 SQIVND (reference sequence). The CDR3 has 16 amino acids. V lost 4 bases, J lost 0 bases, and 6 bases stayed unmatched. CDR3 bases: TGTGCCAGTAGTAGACAGGGCGGATATAGCAATCAGCCCCAGCATTTT. Amino acids: CASSRQGGYSNQPQHF.

The V gene is TRBV5-1, the J gene TRBJ2-1; TRBD1 matches 8 bases. Trimming took 5 bases from V and 7 from J; bases not matched to a gene: 5. Germline V gene lookup returns CDR1 SGHRS and CDR2 YFSETQ. This CDR3 is built from 13 residues. CDR3: CASRQGVRNEQFF. The CDR3 DNA reads as TGCGCCAGCAGACAGGGGGTGAGAAATGAGCAGTTCTTC.

The chain uses TRBV28 and TRBJ2-7, with 7 bases that match TRBD1. The V gene's germline CDR1 is MDHEN and CDR2 SYDVKM. The CDR3 length is 14 residues. Trimming removed 5 bases from V and 5 bases from J; junction bases left unmatched: 9. CDR3 sequence reads: CASSPWDSSNEQYF. CDR3 sequence (DNA): TGTGCCAGCAGTCCGTGGGACAGTTCCAACGAGCAGTACTTC.

The genes are TRBV4-3 and TRBJ2-1; TRBD1 might be the D (5 bases). V was cut by 0 bases and J by 7 bases, with 13 bases left in between. Germline-derived CDR1 and CDR2 are LGHNA and YSLEER. This CDR3 has 15 amino acids. In DNA form, the CDR3 reads TGCGCCAGCAGCCAAGATGGCAGGGCGCGGAATGAGCAGTTCTTC. Its translation is CASSQDGRARNEQFF.

J is TRBJ1-5 and V is TRBV28, with D possibly TRBD1 on 5 matching bases. The CDR3 covers 12 residues. In germline, CDR1 is MDHEN, CDR2 SYDVKM. V gave up 11 bases and J gave up 3 bases, with 11 bases separating them. The DNA for the CDR3 is TGTGCCTGGGGGGTTCTCAATCAGCCCCAGCATTTT. This gives the protein CAWGVLNQPQHF.

The chain joins TRBV28 to TRBJ1-4; 9 bases align to TRBD1. The CDR3 loop spans 15 amino acids. J gave up 5 bases and V 5 bases, and 6 bases lay outside the gene matches. Per germline, CDR1 MDHEN and CDR2 SYDVKM. Here the CDR3 DNA reads TGTGCCAGCAGTCCCGCCGGGACAGGGAATGAAAAACTGTTTTTT. Protein: CASSPAGTGNEKLFF.

This chain joins TRBV19 and TRBJ1-1, with 7 bases fitting TRBD1. This CDR3 contains 14 residues. Unmatched junction bases numbered 10, after V lost 8 bases and J lost 4 bases. CDR1 and CDR2 from the germline V gene are LNHDA and SQIVND (reference sequence). The CDR3 DNA reads as TGTGCCAGTCAGACAGGGCAGCGAGGCACTGAAGCTTTCTTT. Its translation is CASQTGQRGTEAFF.

This chain joins TRBV9 and TRBJ2-7; 9 nucleotides agree with TRBD2. J gave up 6 bases and V 0 bases, and 7 bases lay outside the gene matches. The germline V gene has CDR1 SGDLS and CDR2 YYNGEE. The CDR3 has 15 residues. CDR3 DNA: TGTGCCAGCAGCGTAGAAGGCGGGGGGGTCTCCGAGCAGTACTTC. Translated, it gives CASSVEGGGVSEQYF.

The chain uses TRBV4-1 and TRBJ2-6; the match to TRBD1 covers 8 bases. Germline CDR1 is MGHRA and CDR2 is YSYEKL. The CDR3 extends over 18 amino acids. Trimming removed 4 bases from V and 1 base from J; junction bases left unmatched: 9. The CDR3 spells CASSRSGQGASGANVLTF. CDR3 nucleotide sequence: TGCGCCAGCAGCCGAAGCGGACAGGGAGCATCTGGGGCCAACGTCCTGACTTTC.

The chain uses TRBV7-2 and TRBJ2-7; 7 bases line up with TRBD2. V shed 0 bases and J 2 bases; nucleotides not matched to a gene: 4. Germline CDR1 SGHTA, CDR2 FQGNSA. This CDR3 is 15 amino acids long. The CDR3 nucleotides are TGTGCCAGCAGCTTAGCGTGGGGGGGGACCTACGAGCAGTACTTC. Its protein is CASSLAWGGTYEQYF.

The CDR3 protein is CASRALGQGAYEQYF. DNA of the CDR3: TGTGCCAGCAGGGCTTTGGGACAGGGCGCCTACGAGCAGTACTTC. J is TRBJ2-7 and V is TRBV6-6; TRBD1 agrees at 9 bases. This CDR3 has 15 amino acids. The V and J ends lost 6 bases and 2 bases, in that order; junction bases with no gene match: 8. Looked up from germline, CDR1 is MNHNY and CDR2 is SVGAGI (reference sequence).